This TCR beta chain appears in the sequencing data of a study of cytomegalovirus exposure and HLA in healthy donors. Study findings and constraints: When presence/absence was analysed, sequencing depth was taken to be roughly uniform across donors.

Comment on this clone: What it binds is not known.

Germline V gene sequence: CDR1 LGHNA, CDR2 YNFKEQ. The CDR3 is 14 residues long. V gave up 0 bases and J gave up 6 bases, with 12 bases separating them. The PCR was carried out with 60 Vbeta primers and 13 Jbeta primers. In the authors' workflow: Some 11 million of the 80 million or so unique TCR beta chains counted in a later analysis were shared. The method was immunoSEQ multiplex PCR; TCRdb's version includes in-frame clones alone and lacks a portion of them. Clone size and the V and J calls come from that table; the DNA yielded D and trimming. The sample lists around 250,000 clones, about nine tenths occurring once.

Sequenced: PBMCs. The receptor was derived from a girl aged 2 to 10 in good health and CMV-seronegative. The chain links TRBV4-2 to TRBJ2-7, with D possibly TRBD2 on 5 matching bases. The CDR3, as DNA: TGTGCCAGCAGCCAAGAGAGGGCTTGGGGCGAGCAGTACTTC. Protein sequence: CASSQERAWGEQYF.